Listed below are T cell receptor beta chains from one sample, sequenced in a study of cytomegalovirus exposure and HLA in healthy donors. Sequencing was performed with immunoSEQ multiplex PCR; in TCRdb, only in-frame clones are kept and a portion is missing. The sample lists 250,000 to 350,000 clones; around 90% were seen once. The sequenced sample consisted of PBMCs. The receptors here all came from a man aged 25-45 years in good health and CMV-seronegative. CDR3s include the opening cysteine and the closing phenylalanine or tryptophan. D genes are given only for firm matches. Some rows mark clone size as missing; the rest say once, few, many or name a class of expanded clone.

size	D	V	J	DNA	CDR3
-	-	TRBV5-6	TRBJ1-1	TGTGCCAGCAGCTTGACTTGGGCCACTGAAGCTTTCTTT	CASSLTWATEAFF
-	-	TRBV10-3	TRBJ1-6	TGTGCCATCAGTGAGTCTCCAGGGTATTCACCCCTCCACTTT	CAISESPGYSPLHF
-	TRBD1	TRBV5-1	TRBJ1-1	TGCGCCAGCAGCGCGACGACAGGGGCTTCCACTGAAGCTTTCTTT	CASSATTGASTEAFF
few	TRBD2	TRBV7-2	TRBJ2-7	TGTGCCAGCAGCTTCCCCAGCGGGGGGTCCTACGAGCAGTACTTC	CASSFPSGGSYEQYF
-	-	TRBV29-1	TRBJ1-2	TGCAGCGTTGTAGGGTCTCAGGGCAATGGCTACACCTTC	CSVVGSQGNGYTF
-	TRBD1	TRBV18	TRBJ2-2	TGTGCCAGCTCCCAACGACAGGGGCCAAACACCGGGGAGCTGTTTTTT	CASSQRQGPNTGELFF
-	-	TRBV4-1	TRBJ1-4	TGCGCCAGCAGCCAAGGGAGTTTTGGAAATGAAAAACTGTTTTTT	CASSQGSFGNEKLFF
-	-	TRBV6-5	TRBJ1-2	TGTGCCAGCAGTTACAGGGGTGGCTATGGCTACACCTTC	CASSYRGGYGYTF
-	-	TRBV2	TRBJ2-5	TGTGCCAGCAGTGTCCTCCCCGAGGGGACCCAGTACTTC	CASSVLPEGTQYF
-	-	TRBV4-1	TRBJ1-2	TGCGCCAGCAGCCAAGACGCGGGCCCGGGCGTAGGCTACACCTTC	CASSQDAGPGVGYTF
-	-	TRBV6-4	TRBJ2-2	TGTGCCAGCAGTGACTCAGGGGGGGCCGGGGAGCTGTTTTTT	CASSDSGGAGELFF
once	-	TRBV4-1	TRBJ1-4	TGCGCCAGCAGCCAAGCCTTAATGTCTAATGAAAAACTGTTTTTT	CASSQALMSNEKLFF
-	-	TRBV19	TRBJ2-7	TGTGCCAGTAGTATAGCTGTGGGGGAGGCCTACGAGCAGTACTTC	CASSIAVGEAYEQYF
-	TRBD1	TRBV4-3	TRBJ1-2	TGCGCCAGCAGCCAAAGACAGGGTGGTAGCTATGGCTACACCTTC	CASSQRQGGSYGYTF
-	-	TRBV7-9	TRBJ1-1	TGTGCCAGCAGCTCGACACTGAACACTGAAGCTTTCTTT	CASSSTLNTEAFF
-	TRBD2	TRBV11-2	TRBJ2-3	TGTGCCAGCAGCTCGGGACTAGCGGGCGGCTATATAGGCACAGATACGCAGTATTTT	CASSSGLAGGYIGTDTQYF
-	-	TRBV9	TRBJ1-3	TGTGCCAGCAGCGTAGATAGGCCCGGGGACACCATATATTTT	CASSVDRPGDTIYF
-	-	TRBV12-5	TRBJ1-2	TGTGCTAGTGGTTTTTCAATCCCCGGCTATGGCTACACCTTC	CASGFSIPGYGYTF
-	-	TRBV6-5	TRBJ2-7	TGTGCCAGCAGCCCCGTCGCGGGGCTAACCTACGAGCAGTACTTC	CASSPVAGLTYEQYF
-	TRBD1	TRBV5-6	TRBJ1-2	TGTGCCAGCAGCTTCGTGGAAGGGGGCGATGGCTACACCTTC	CASSFVEGGDGYTF
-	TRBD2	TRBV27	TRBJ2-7	TGTGCCAGCAGCGGTAGCGGGGGATACTCCTACGAGCAGTACTTC	CASSGSGGYSYEQYF
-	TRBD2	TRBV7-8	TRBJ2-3	TGTGCCAGCAGCTTAGAGGTAGCGGGGGGCGGTGTGGATACGCAGTATTTT	CASSLEVAGGGVDTQYF
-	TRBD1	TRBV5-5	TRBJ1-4	TGTGCCAGCAGTTCCGAACCCTTTCGAGGACAGGGTAGTGAAAAACTGTTTTTT	CASSSEPFRGQGSEKLFF
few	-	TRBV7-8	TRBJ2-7	TGTGCCAGCAGCTTAGTGGCAGGACTCAACGAGCAGTACTTC	CASSLVAGLNEQYF
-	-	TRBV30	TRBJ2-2	TGTGCCTGGAGTGCGGGGGACAGCCGGGAGCTGTTTTTT	CAWSAGDSRELFF
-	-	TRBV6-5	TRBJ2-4	TGTGCCAGCAATCCTAGGGAAGGGGGCATTCAGTACTTC	CASNPREGGIQYF
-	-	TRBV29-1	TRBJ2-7	TGCAGCGTTGTTGTCCAAACGAGGGAGCAGTACTTC	CSVVVQTREQYF
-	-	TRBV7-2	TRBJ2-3	TGTGCCGCCTCCCCCAGGGCCTCTAGCACAGATACGCAGTATTTT	CAASPRASSTDTQYF
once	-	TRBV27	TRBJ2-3	TGTGCCAGCATTAGGGGGGGGCCCCCAGATACGCAGTATTTT	CASIRGGPPDTQYF
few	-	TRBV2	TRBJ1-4	TGTGCCACCTCAAGCGATGAAAAACTGTTTTTT	CATSSDEKLFF